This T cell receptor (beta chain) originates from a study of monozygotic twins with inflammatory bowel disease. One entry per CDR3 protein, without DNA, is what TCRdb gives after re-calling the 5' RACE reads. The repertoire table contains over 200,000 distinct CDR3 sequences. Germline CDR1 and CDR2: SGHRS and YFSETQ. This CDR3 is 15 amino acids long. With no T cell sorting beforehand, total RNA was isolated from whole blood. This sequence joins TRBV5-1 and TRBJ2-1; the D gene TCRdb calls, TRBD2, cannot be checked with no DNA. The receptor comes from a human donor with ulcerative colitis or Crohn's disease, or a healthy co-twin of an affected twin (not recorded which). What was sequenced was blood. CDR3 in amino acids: CASSLAQPFDNEQFF.